This T cell receptor (beta chain) was obtained from a study of blood T cell repertoires in COVID-19. At the level of the study: The origin of the acute and convalescent COVID-19 samples was the United States, Italy and Spain.

Germline CDR1 SEHNR, CDR2 FQNEAQ (reference sequence). The germline V and J ends were trimmed by 1 base and 5 bases, with 17 bases remaining between them. The CDR3 totals 16 residues. Per the original methods: Reference gene primer amplification in the assay estimated nucleated cell counts. TCRdb keeps only in-frame clones here, not all; method: immunoSEQ multiplex PCR. That table furnishes V, J and clone size, whereas the DNA furnished D and trimming. The repertoire consists of more than 300,000 clones, with 80% to 90% occurring once and the leading ten covering about 6%. V and J are TRBV7-9 and TRBJ1-1; D is ambiguous. The material sequenced was peripheral blood. This TCR was recovered from a woman aged 45-59 years with COVID-19, enrolled during active disease. CDR3 sequence: CASSLGLGGASTEAFF. The CDR3 bases are TGTGCCAGCAGCTTAGGGTTAGGCGGCGCGAGTACTGAAGCTTTCTTT.